This paragraph reports one T cell receptor (beta chain). The entry originates in a study of blood T cell repertoires in COVID-19. The overall study: Collection of acute and convalescent COVID-19 samples took place in the United States, Italy and Spain. From T cells, B-cell-depleted T cells, or PBMCs came the material, which was cDNA or gDNA.

Assay: immunoSEQ multiplex PCR; the TCRdb copy retains only in-frame clones and omits some. The sample holds about 170,000 clones; around four fifths are singletons and the top ten take more than 7.5%. J was trimmed by 8 bases and V by 4 bases; bases with no gene match: 5. Germline CDR1 reads LGHDT; CDR2 reads YNNKEL (reference sequence). The CDR3 is 15 amino acids. The chain combines TRBV3-1 (or the pseudogene TRBV3-2) with TRBJ2-1; 13 bases align to TRBD2. The sequence derives from a man aged 35-49 years who had recovered from COVID-19. What was sequenced was peripheral blood. The CDR3 is CASSPGLAGSHEQFF. The CDR3 bases are TGTGCCAGCAGCCCGGGACTAGCGGGGTCGCATGAGCAGTTCTTC.